The present TCR beta chain was sequenced within a study of T cell clones after liver transplantation. Study context: Post-transplant blood was tracked for graft-donor-reactive T cell clones identified in a pre-transplant mixed lymphocyte reaction.

Thawed unstimulated PBMCs were FACS-sorted by CD3, CD4 and CD8 into two populations. TCRdb's copy holds only in-frame clones and misses some; the assay was immunoSEQ multiplex PCR. Of over 15,000 clones in the sample, 85% to 90% were seen once. V shed 0 bases and J shed 2 bases, with 10 bases lying between them. Germline CDR1 and CDR2: MNHNS and SASEGT. The CDR3 sequence is 15 residues long. Source: CD8+ T cells from blood, taken around 42 months after liver transplant. This receptor was identified in a human patient who received a liver transplant. Some T cells may arise from the graft donor. The gene calls are TRBV6-1 and TRBJ1-1, with D uncertain. The chain's CDR3 is CASSEATLSNTEAFF. The CDR3 bases are TGTGCCAGCAGTGAAGCGACTCTTTCTAACACTGAAGCTTTCTTT.